These 32 T cell receptor beta chains share one sample of origin, sequenced in a study of control samples from healthy donors and cancer patients. The data were produced by immunoSEQ multiplex PCR, yet TCRdb's version contains in-frame clones alone and is incomplete. The repertoire consists of roughly 150,000 clones, with 90% to 95% occurring once and the leading ten covering 4.5% to 6%. Sequencing input: blood. The receptors here all came from a man aged 18 to 30 in good health.

This rearrangement joins TRBV6-5 to TRBJ1-3; D ambiguous. CDR1 MNHEY and CDR2 SVGAGI come from the germline V gene. With 8 bases removed from V and 5 bases from J, the gap between germline ends came to 16 bases. This CDR3 spans 14 amino acids. CDR3 residues: CASGGQFLRNTIYF. As DNA, the CDR3 is TGTGCCAGCGGCGGCCAATTCCTCCGAAACACCATATATTTT.

The chain has TRBV6-5 and TRBJ2-2, with a weak D call TRBD2 (6 bases). Germline V lookup: CDR1 MNHEY, CDR2 SVGAGI. The ends were cut back, 2 bases at V and 7 bases at J, with 11 bases in the middle. CDR3 size: 14 residues. The CDR3 bases are TGTGCCAGCAGTTACCGGGAGAACGGCGGGGAGCTGTTTTTT. Translation: CASSYRENGGELFF.

The gene calls are TRBV10-3 and TRBJ2-7, with unresolved D. The CDR3 length is 14 residues. Germline V gives CDR1 ENHRY, CDR2 SYGVKD. V lost 6 bases, J lost 3 bases, and 15 bases lay in between. CDR3 sequence: CAISPELDYYEQYF. As DNA, the CDR3 is TGTGCCATCAGCCCGGAGCTAGATTACTACGAGCAGTACTTC.

This sequence joins TRBV5-4 and TRBJ2-5; 11 positions agree with TRBD2. CDR3 length: 14 residues. Germline V lookup: CDR1 SGHNT, CDR2 YYREEE (reference sequence). V was pared by 5 bases and J by 4 bases, with 4 bases of the junction left unmatched. Here the CDR3 reads CASRATSGTETQYF. CDR3 nucleotide sequence: TGTGCCAGCAGGGCGACTAGCGGGACAGAGACCCAGTACTTC.

The chain has TRBV19 and TRBJ1-5; D may be TRBD1 (6 bases). The CDR3 consists of 15 residues. The V gene's germline CDR1 is LNHDA and CDR2 SQIVND (reference sequence). V dropped 3 bases and J dropped 6 bases, with 15 bases sitting between them. CDR3 region: CASSITGTLGQPQHF. CDR3 DNA: TGTGCCAGTAGTATTACCGGGACATTGGGTCAGCCCCAGCATTTT.

The V gene is TRBV9, the J gene TRBJ2-1; 9 nucleotides align to TRBD2. The CDR3 is 14 amino acids. With 1 base clipped from V and 5 bases from J, the junction kept 1 base outside the gene matches. Germline lookup yields CDR1 SGDLS and CDR2 YYNGEE. Here the CDR3 reads CASSVSGGNNEQFF. The CDR3 DNA follows: TGTGCCAGCAGCGTAAGCGGGGGGAACAATGAGCAGTTCTTC.

The chain recombines TRBV19 with TRBJ2-7; perhaps TRBD1 as D (5 bases). The V gene lost 2 bases and the J gene lost 0 bases, with 11 bases spanning the gap. The germline V gene encodes CDR1 LNHDA and CDR2 SQIVND (reference sequence). CDR3 length equals 15 residues. The CDR3 spells CASSIILTDSYEQYF. The CDR3 DNA is TGTGCCAGTAGTATAATTCTGACAGACTCCTACGAGCAGTACTTC.

CDR3 protein: CACDEGANEQFF. CDR3 nucleotides: TGTGCCTGTGATGAGGGGGCCAATGAGCAGTTCTTC. The chain recombines TRBV30 with TRBJ2-1; 7 bases agree with TRBD1. The CDR3 consists of 12 residues. Germline CDR1 GTSNPN, CDR2 SVGIG (reference sequence). V lost 6 bases, J lost 6 bases, and 5 bases stayed unmatched. Based on the CDR3 plus reference TRBV30 and TRBJ2-1, the full variable domain is SQTIHQWPATLVQPVGSPLSLECTVEGTSNPNLYWYRQAAGRGLQLLFYSVGIGQISSEVPQNLSASRPQDRQFILSSKKLLLSDSGFYLCACDEGANEQFFGPGTRLTVL.

The CDR3, as DNA: TGTGCCAGCAGTGACCGGGGGACAGGAATATACGAGCAGTACTTC. Its protein product is CASSDRGTGIYEQYF. V and J are TRBV6-1 and TRBJ2-7; 8 nucleotides line up with TRBD1. CDR3 length equals 15 residues. The V segment lost 3 bases and the J segment 4 bases; nucleotides outside the gene matches: 8. Germline CDR1 and CDR2: MNHNS and SASEGT.

The genes are TRBV6-6 and TRBJ1-5, with D perhaps matching TRBD1 (5 bases). The CDR3 sequence is 16 residues long. V lost 7 bases, J lost 0 bases, and 16 bases lay in between. Germline V gene sequence: CDR1 MNHNY, CDR2 SVGAGI (reference sequence). CDR3 DNA sequence: TGTGCCAGCACCGACCGGGGCAGTTTTAGCAATCAGCCCCAGCATTTT. Protein product: CASTDRGSFSNQPQHF.

This chain connects TRBV9 to TRBJ1-3; D gene unclear. The CDR3 consists of 12 residues. V gave up 0 bases and J gave up 4 bases, with 2 bases separating them. CDR1 is SGDLS and CDR2 is YYNGEE in the germline V gene. DNA of the CDR3: TGTGCCAGCAGCGTAGACGGAAACACCATATATTTT. Its translation is CASSVDGNTIYF.

This sequence joins TRBV7-8 and TRBJ1-5, with D maybe TRBD1 (5 bases). Trimming removed 4 bases from V and 2 bases from J, with 18 bases in between. In germline, CDR1 is SGHVS, CDR2 FQNEAQ. CDR3 size: 17 residues. The CDR3 DNA sequence: TGTGCCAGCAGCTCACCCGGCGGGAGGGGTGGCAATCAGCCCCAGCATTTT. Amino acids: CASSSPGGRGGNQPQHF.

The chain combines TRBV7-9 with TRBJ1-6; TRBD1 matches 9 bases. The V gene's germline CDR1 is SEHNR and CDR2 FQNEAQ (reference sequence). After removal of 11 bases from V and 5 bases from J, the junction contained 7 bases not matched to a gene. The CDR3 runs to 14 residues. The CDR3 sequence: CAGSQGADNSPLHF. As DNA, the CDR3 is TGTGCCGGATCACAGGGGGCGGATAATTCACCCCTCCACTTT.

J is TRBJ2-2 and V is TRBV2, with D tentatively TRBD1 (6 bases). The CDR3 runs 17 residues. V gave up 3 bases and J gave up 0 bases, with 14 bases separating them. Per the germline V gene, CDR1 is SNHLY and CDR2 is FYNNEI. The DNA for the CDR3 is TGTGCCAGCAGTGATGGGGGCCCCCTTTCGAACACCGGGGAGCTGTTTTTT. Protein sequence: CASSDGGPLSNTGELFF.

This clone was detected only once. This chain links TRBV29-1 with TRBJ2-5, with D unresolved. Trimming took 0 bases from V and 5 from J, leaving 7 bases between them. The germline V gene encodes CDR1 SQVTM and CDR2 ANQGSEA. There are 12 residues in the CDR3. In nucleotides, the CDR3 is TGCAGCGTTGAAGATCTGTGGGAGACCCAGTACTTC. The encoded protein is CSVEDLWETQYF.

The J gene is TRBJ1-4, the V gene TRBV7-9; unclear D gene. V lost 7 bases and J lost 8, with 11 bases in between. The length of the CDR3 is 12 residues. Looked up from germline, CDR1 is SEHNR and CDR2 is FQNEAQ (reference sequence). Here the CDR3 reads CASNGSGEKLFF. DNA of the CDR3: TGTGCCAGCAACGGATCGGGCGAAAAACTGTTTTTT.

V and J are TRBV11-2 and TRBJ1-2, with D maybe TRBD1 (6 bases). V was trimmed by 4 bases and J by 4 bases, leaving 13 bases between them. This CDR3 has 14 residues. Germline-derived CDR1 and CDR2 are SGHAT and FQNNGV. The CDR3 loop is CASSSSGEAYGYTF. Here the CDR3 DNA reads TGTGCCAGCAGCTCATCAGGGGAGGCCTATGGCTACACCTTC.

The CDR3 here is CASSPLHSQTQYF. Here the CDR3 DNA reads TGTGCCAGCAGCCCCCTCCACTCGCAGACCCAGTACTTC. The chain combines TRBV6-5 with TRBJ2-5; D gene ambiguous. The CDR3 spans 13 residues. Deletions cut 6 bases from V and 6 bases from J, with 14 bases between. CDR1 is MNHEY, CDR2 SVGAGI, per germline.

The V and J genes are TRBV6-5 and TRBJ1-1; D ambiguous. V gave up 2 bases and J gave up 1 base, with 14 bases separating them. The CDR3 is 16 residues long. Germline CDR1 reads MNHEY; CDR2 reads SVGAGI. The CDR3 loop is CASSYNADMKNTEAFF. The CDR3 nucleotides are TGTGCCAGCAGTTACAACGCAGACATGAAGAACACTGAAGCTTTCTTT.

The chain has TRBV9 and TRBJ2-1; a possible D gene is TRBD2 (6 bases). CDR3 length equals 15 residues. V was pared by 0 bases and J by 7 bases, with 14 bases between. Germline CDR1 reads SGDLS; CDR2 reads YYNGEE. CDR3 sequence: CASSVAPGLPNEQFF. The CDR3 nucleotides are TGTGCCAGCAGCGTAGCCCCTGGACTACCGAATGAGCAGTTCTTC.

The V and J genes are TRBV4-2 and TRBJ2-7; maybe TRBD1 (6 bases). This CDR3 spans 17 amino acids. The germline V gene has CDR1 LGHNA and CDR2 YNFKEQ. Trimming left V 0 bases short and J 7 bases short, with 22 bases between. CDR3 coding DNA: TGTGCCAGCAGCCAAGATTTTTATGAGGGGGTCTCTCGGGAGCAGTACTTC. Translated, it gives CASSQDFYEGVSREQYF.

The V call is TRBV27, the J call TRBJ1-4; weak D call: TRBD1 (6 bases). CDR3 length: 14 amino acids. The V end was cut by 7 bases, the J end by 5 bases, with 14 bases between. The germline gives CDR1 MNHEY, CDR2 SMNVEV (reference sequence). CDR3 bases: TGTGCCAGCACCCCCCGGGGGCAGAATGAAAAACTGTTTTTT. It translates to CASTPRGQNEKLFF.

The chain employs TRBV19 and TRBJ2-3, with a tentative D call TRBD1 (5 bases). Trimming took 5 bases from V and 2 from J, leaving 11 bases between them. Per germline, CDR1 LNHDA and CDR2 SQIVND (reference sequence). The CDR3 covers 14 residues. This CDR3 is CASSYSTATDTQYF. The CDR3 DNA reads TGTGCCAGTAGTTATTCGACAGCCACAGATACGCAGTATTTT.

The gene calls are TRBV2 and TRBJ1-1; D might be TRBD1 (6 bases). Between the trimmed V and J ends, which lost 3 bases and 1 base, there was a span of 15 bases. Germline CDR1 reads SNHLY; CDR2 reads FYNNEI. The CDR3 length is 16 residues. The CDR3 DNA reads as TGTGCCAGCAGTGAGAAAGTGGGGGCAGCGAACACTGAAGCTTTCTTT. This translates into CASSEKVGAANTEAFF.

The rearrangement links TRBV15 to TRBJ1-1, with 7 positions matching TRBD1. Losses at the gene ends were 1 base for V and 1 base for J; bases not matched to a gene: 6. Germline CDR1 reads LNHNV; CDR2 reads YYDKDF (reference sequence). This CDR3 has 16 residues. The CDR3 DNA reads TGTGCCACCAGCAGAGTAGGGGGCGCCGGGAACACTGAAGCTTTCTTT. It codes for CATSRVGGAGNTEAFF.

This clone appeared a single time. The chain has TRBV9 and TRBJ2-7; 7 bases are a match to TRBD1. Germline V gene sequence: CDR1 SGDLS, CDR2 YYNGEE. The CDR3 length is 14 residues. V trimming: 0 bases; J trimming: 1 base; junction bases outside the gene matches: 1. For the CDR3, the DNA is TGTGCCAGCAGCGTAGGGGACAGTTCCTACGAGCAGTACTTC. Translation gives CASSVGDSSYEQYF.

This clone was seen only once. The chain employs TRBV19 and TRBJ1-2, with D possibly TRBD1 on 6 matching bases. Germline CDR1 reads LNHDA; CDR2 reads SQIVND (reference sequence). The V end was cut by 7 bases, the J end by 5 bases, with 20 bases between. The CDR3 is 15 amino acids. The CDR3 spells CASTLDSDLYYGYTF. CDR3 in DNA: TGTGCCAGTACCTTGGACAGCGACTTATATTATGGCTACACCTTC. Full variable domain (remainder filled in from reference TRBV19 and TRBJ1-2): DGGITQSPKYLFRKEGQNVTLSCEQNLNHDAMYWYRQDPGQGLRLIYYSQIVNDFQKGDIAEGYSVSREKKESFPLTVTSAQKNPTAFYLCASTLDSDLYYGYTFGSGTRLTVV.

The chain employs TRBV6-2 or TRBV6-3 and TRBJ1-5, with a possible D match to TRBD1 (6 bases). The germline V and J ends were trimmed by 4 bases and 6 bases, with 13 bases remaining between them. The CDR3 sequence is 14 residues long. Germline CDR1 MNHEY, CDR2 SVGEGT. CDR3 region: CASSSPGGPQPQHF. DNA for the CDR3: TGTGCCAGCAGTTCCCCGGGGGGGCCTCAGCCCCAGCATTTT.

This clone was seen just once. The rearrangement links TRBV9 to TRBJ1-3; D perhaps matches TRBD1 (5 bases). Germline values: CDR1 SGDLS, CDR2 YYNGEE. The CDR3 runs 14 residues. V was trimmed by 6 bases and J by 2 bases, leaving 12 bases between them. This chain's CDR3 is CASNRGGTGNTIYF. DNA of the CDR3: TGTGCCAGCAACCGTGGGGGGACTGGAAACACCATATATTTT.

This chain uses TRBV7-8 with TRBJ1-1; D gene ambiguous. V gave up 0 bases and J gave up 0 bases, with 14 bases separating them. Germline loops: CDR1 SGHVS, CDR2 FQNEAQ. The CDR3 runs to 17 residues. CDR3 DNA: TGTGCCAGCAGCTTAGCCTTGGCACGGGTTATGAACACTGAAGCTTTCTTT. Protein: CASSLALARVMNTEAFF.

The chain couples TRBV6-6 to TRBJ1-5, with D hard to call. Germline V gene data show CDR1 as MNHNY and CDR2 as SVGAGI (reference sequence). Trimming cost V 7 bases and J 11 bases, with 18 bases left between them. This CDR3 spans 13 amino acids. The CDR3, as DNA: TGTGCCAGCAATCGGGAGCCCAGAGAGGCCCAGCATTTT. It codes for CASNREPREAQHF.

The chain links TRBV19 to TRBJ1-5, with 11 bases matching TRBD1. The germline gives CDR1 LNHDA, CDR2 SQIVND (reference sequence). V gave up 7 bases and J gave up 2 bases; unmatched junction bases: 4. This CDR3 is built from 15 residues. CDR3 sequence: CASISGQGGNQPQHF. CDR3 DNA sequence: TGTGCCAGTATCTCGGGACAGGGGGGCAATCAGCCCCAGCATTTT.